The T cell receptor beta chain under discussion was sequenced for a study of blood T cell repertoires in COVID-19. Study overall: The analysed material was cDNA or gDNA that came from T cells, B-cell-depleted T cells, or PBMCs.

This clone was recorded only once. In the original analysis: Amplification from reference gene primers served as the basis for estimated nucleated cell counts. The assay was immunoSEQ multiplex PCR, and TCRdb's table has in-frame clones only and misses some. The V and J calls and the clone size are those of that table, but D and trimming were determined from the DNA. Among about 150,000 clones listed, about 88% were seen once. The study recruited people aged about 18 to 90 years across roughly 25 US areas. Assignments of participants to cohorts depended upon their own reported clinical history. CDR1 and CDR2 from the germline V gene are SGHRS and YFSETQ. CDR3 length: 15 amino acids. V gave up 4 bases and J gave up 2 bases; unmatched junction bases: 5.

The source is a man aged 45 to 65 who had recovered from COVID-19. The J gene is TRBJ2-5, the V gene TRBV5-1; 10 bases agree with TRBD2. Sequencing was carried out using PBMCs or T cells enriched from blood (not recorded which). The DNA of the CDR3 is TGCGCCAGCAGCGTGAGCGGGGGGGGGCAAGAGACCCAGTACTTC. This codes for CASSVSGGGQETQYF.